These T cell receptor beta chains were read from a single sample in a study of human T cells and chemical hapten exposure. TCRdb fed the RACE reads into MiXCR, producing one record per CDR3 protein. The data hold about 81,000 distinct CDR3 sequences, with around 9.6% observed a single time. The specimen comprised whole blood, sampled in connection with sensitization to the hapten diphenylcyclopropenone (DPC). Receptor source: a woman aged 25 to 39 with alopecia areata. Some clones in this sample may be carry-over from other donors' samples. Each CDR3 is given with its conserved first and last residue. D genes are given only for firm matches. A clone size is listed for some rows: how often the clone was seen (once, few, many), or a class if it is expanded.

TRBJ2-1 TRBV28 NA few TGTGCCAGCAGTTCCACTCATGAGCAGTTCTTC CASSSTHEQFF
TRBJ2-1 TRBV20-1 TRBD1 many TGCAGTGCTAGTGGGACAGCTTACAATGAGCAGTTCTTC CSASGTAYNEQFF
TRBJ1-1 TRBV29-1 NA many TGCAGCGTTGAAGGTGACACTGAAGCTTTCTTT CSVEGDTEAFF
TRBJ1-5 TRBV28 TRBD1 NA TGTGCCACAGGGGGCATTGGCAATCAGCCCCAGCATTTT CATGGIGNQPQHF
TRBJ1-4 TRBV5-6 TRBD1 NA TGTGCCAGCAGCTTTGGACAGGTCGGCTCAGGGAAACTGTTTTTT CASSFGQVGSGKLFF
TRBJ2-7 TRBV12-3/TRBV12-4 TRBD1 many TGTGCCAGCGCTAGGGGACAGGAATCCTACGAGCAGTACTTC CASARGQESYEQYF
TRBJ2-5 TRBV5-1 TRBD2 many TGCGCCAGCAGCTCCGCGGGAGTATCGCAAGAGACCCAGTACTTC CASSSAGVSQETQYF
TRBJ2-2 TRBV28 NA many TGTGCCAGCAGTTTAAGGCCGAACACCGGGGAGCTGTTTTTT CASSLRPNTGELFF
TRBJ2-1 TRBV28 NA many TGTGCCAGCAGTGTAACTAACAATGAGCAGTTCTTC CASSVTNNEQFF
TRBJ1-1 TRBV5-1 NA NA TGCGCCAGCAGCTTCCCGGGGGGGACTGAAGCTTTCTTT CASSFPGGTEAFF
TRBJ1-1 TRBV3-1 NA many TGTGCCAGCAGCCAAGACGTGGGGATGAACACTGAAGCTTTCTTT CASSQDVGMNTEAFF
TRBJ2-3 TRBV4-3 NA NA TGCGCCAGCAGCCAAGATAGGGCTATCGGGGTGGATACGCAGTATTTT CASSQDRAIGVDTQYF
TRBJ1-5 TRBV12-3/TRBV12-4 TRBD1 NA TGTGCCAGCAGTTATCTGACAGGGTTGGCTCAGCCCCAGCATTTT CASSYLTGLAQPQHF
TRBJ1-5 TRBV2 NA many TGTGCCAGCAGTGAAGGGCCGGGGGGGTTTCAGCCCCAGCATTTT CASSEGPGGFQPQHF
TRBJ1-2 TRBV7-9 NA many TGTGCCAGCAGCTTAACAGATCCTAACTATGGCTACACCTTC CASSLTDPNYGYTF
TRBJ1-2 TRBV12-3/TRBV12-4 NA few TGTGCCAGCAGTCTTCAAGGGAACTATGGCTACACCTTC CASSLQGNYGYTF
TRBJ1-6 TRBV5-1 TRBD1 many TGCGCCAGCAGTAATGGACAGGGGGATTCACCCCTCCACTTT CASSNGQGDSPLHF
TRBJ2-7 TRBV7-9 NA many TGTGCCAGCAGCGACCAGCGGTTCCCCTACGAGCAGTACTTC CASSDQRFPYEQYF
TRBJ1-1 TRBV28 NA few TGTGCCAGCACCGGGACAACTGAAGCTTTCTTT CASTGTTEAFF
TRBJ1-2 TRBV28 NA NA TGTGCCAGCAGTTCGGGACGGAGATATGGCTACACCTTC CASSSGRRYGYTF
TRBJ1-1 TRBV28 NA NA TGTGCCAGCAGTTTAGGCCGGTTGGACACTGAAGCTTTCTTT CASSLGRLDTEAFF
TRBJ1-5 TRBV30 NA many TGTGCCTGGAGAGGAAATTATAGCAATCAGCCCCAGCATTTT CAWRGNYSNQPQHF
TRBJ2-7 TRBV12-3/TRBV12-4 TRBD1 many TGTGCCAGCAGCCCCGAACAGGGGGCGTTTATCGAGCAGTACTTC CASSPEQGAFIEQYF
TRBJ1-3 TRBV14 TRBD1 many TGTGCCAGCAGCCCGACAGGGCGCTCTGGAAACACCATATATTTT CASSPTGRSGNTIYF
TRBJ2-1 TRBV7-2 NA many TGTGCCAGCAGACAGCACGGGTTCACCTTCAATGAGCAGTTCTTC CASRQHGFTFNEQFF
TRBJ2-3 TRBV15 TRBD2 many TGTGCCTCTTCGGAAGCGGGGTTTAGCACAGATACGCAGTATTTT CASSEAGFSTDTQYF
TRBJ2-1 TRBV7-2 NA few TGTGCCAGCGACTTAGGTGGGGGAGGCTACAATGAGCAGTTCTTC CASDLGGGGYNEQFF
TRBJ2-2 TRBV18 NA few TGTGCCAGCTCACTATTAGCGGACACCGGGGAGCTGTTTTTT CASSLLADTGELFF
TRBJ2-7 TRBV18 TRBD1 many TGTGCCAGCTCACCCGGGACAGGGTCCTCCTACGAGCAGTACTTC CASSPGTGSSYEQYF
TRBJ2-2 TRBV12-3/TRBV12-4 NA many TGTGCCAGCAGTTCGACAGCGAACACCGGGGAGCTGTTTTTT CASSSTANTGELFF
TRBJ2-2 TRBV5-1 NA many TGCGCCAGCAGCTGGGCCGGGGAGACGATCGGGGAGCTGTTTTTT CASSWAGETIGELFF
TRBJ2-5 TRBV20-1 NA many TGCAGTGCTAGAGATGGACGGGCTGGCGAGACCCAGTACTTC CSARDGRAGETQYF
TRBJ2-7 TRBV6-6 TRBD1 few TGTGCCAGCAGTTACTCACCGGGACAGGGGATTTCGTTGGCCTACGAGCAGTACTTC CASSYSPGQGISLAYEQYF
TRBJ2-4 TRBV6-5 TRBD1 NA TGTGCCAGTCATCAGGGGGATAGTAACATTCAGTACTTC CASHQGDSNIQYF
TRBJ2-3 TRBV20-1 NA few TGCAGTGCTAAAAGGGACGCACGATTCACAGATACGCAGTATTTT CSAKRDARFTDTQYF
TRBJ2-3 TRBV18 NA many TGTGCCAGCTCACCACCGGAATGGACAGATACGCAGTATTTT CASSPPEWTDTQYF
TRBJ2-3 TRBV27 NA few TGTGCCAGCAGTTTCAGATCTTCGCTAGATACGCAGTATTTT CASSFRSSLDTQYF
TRBJ2-7 TRBV2 NA NA TGTGCCAGCAGTGTTTCCCTTTCTAACGAGCAGTACTTC CASSVSLSNEQYF
TRBJ2-7 TRBV28 TRBD1 few TGTGCCAGCAGTTTCCGGGACAGGGGGCTCGGGGAGCAGTACTTC CASSFRDRGLGEQYF
TRBJ2-2 TRBV5-1 NA many TGCGCCAGCAGCTTGGCGAACACCGGGGAGCTGTTTTTT CASSLANTGELFF
TRBJ2-2 TRBV19 NA many TGTGCCAGTAGTATTATCGCGGGCGCGAACACCGGGGAGCTGTTTTTT CASSIIAGANTGELFF
TRBJ2-1 TRBV6-7 NA few TGTGCCAGCAGTTACCCGGACTGGAGCTCCTACAATGAGCAGTTCTTC CASSYPDWSSYNEQFF
TRBJ1-1 TRBV6-4 TRBD1 NA TGTGCCACCAGACAGGGAATTTTCCTTGAGGTGGTGAACACTGAAGCTTTCTTT CATRQGIFLEVVNTEAFF
TRBJ1-1 TRBV28 TRBD1 NA TGTGCCAGCAGGAGACAGGGGGCGACTGAAGCTTTCTTT CASRRQGATEAFF
TRBJ2-1 TRBV7-9 NA NA TGTGCCATCTTAGTCGGCTCGTTTTCTTACAATGAGCAGTTCTTC CAILVGSFSYNEQFF
TRBJ1-3 TRBV9 NA few TGTGCCAGCAGCGCCCAGTTATCTGGAAACACCATATATTTT CASSAQLSGNTIYF
TRBJ2-3 TRBV7-9 NA many TGTGCCAGCAGGGGGACAGATACGCAGTATTTT CASRGTDTQYF
TRBJ2-1 TRBV11-3 NA many TGTGCCAGCAGCTTTGGGTTGCGTGGGCAGTTCTTC CASSFGLRGQFF
TRBJ1-4 TRBV6-6 NA many TGTGCCAGCAGCTACCCCAGCCCTGGCGGATCGAATGAAAAACTGTTTTTT CASSYPSPGGSNEKLFF
TRBJ2-3 TRBV5-1 NA NA TGCGCCAGCAGCACGACTACAGGGTTGGATACGCAGTATTTT CASSTTTGLDTQYF
TRBJ2-1 TRBV7-2 NA NA TGTGCCAGCAGCCCTTCTTACAATGAGCAGTTCTTC CASSPSYNEQFF
TRBJ2-7 TRBV29-1 NA NA TGCAGCGGATCGACAGGCGAATCCTACGAGCAGTACTTC CSGSTGESYEQYF
TRBJ1-1 TRBV6-2/TRBV6-3 NA few TGTGCCAGCACCCCCCGTGGGACGGGAGCTTTCTTT CASTPRGTGAFF
TRBJ2-2 TRBV4-3 NA NA TGCGCCAGCAGCCAAGATCTTAGCGGGGAGCTGTTTTTT CASSQDLSGELFF
TRBJ1-2 TRBV7-2 NA few TGTGCCAGCAGCTTAGCGCAGGAAAACTATGGCTACACCTTC CASSLAQENYGYTF
TRBJ2-3 TRBV6-5 NA many TGTGCCAGCAGTTACGGGGACGGCGCGACAGATACGCAGTATTTT CASSYGDGATDTQYF